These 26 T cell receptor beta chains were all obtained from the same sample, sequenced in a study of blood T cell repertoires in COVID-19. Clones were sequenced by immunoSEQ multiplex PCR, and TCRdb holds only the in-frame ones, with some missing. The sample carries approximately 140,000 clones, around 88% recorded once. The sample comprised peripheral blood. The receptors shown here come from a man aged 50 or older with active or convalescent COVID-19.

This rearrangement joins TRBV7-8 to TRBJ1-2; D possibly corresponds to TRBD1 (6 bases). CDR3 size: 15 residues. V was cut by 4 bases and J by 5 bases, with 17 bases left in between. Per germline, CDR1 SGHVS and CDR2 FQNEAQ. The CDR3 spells CASSYRRQELYGYTF. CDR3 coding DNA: TGTGCCAGCAGCTATCGGAGACAGGAACTATATGGCTACACCTTC.

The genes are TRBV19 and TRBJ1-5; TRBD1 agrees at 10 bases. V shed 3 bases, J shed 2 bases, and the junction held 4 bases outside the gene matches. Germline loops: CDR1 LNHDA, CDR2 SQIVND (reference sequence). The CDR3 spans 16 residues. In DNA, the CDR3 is TGTGCCAGTAGTATGACAGGGGGCGCGGGCAATCAGCCCCAGCATTTT. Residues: CASSMTGGAGNQPQHF.

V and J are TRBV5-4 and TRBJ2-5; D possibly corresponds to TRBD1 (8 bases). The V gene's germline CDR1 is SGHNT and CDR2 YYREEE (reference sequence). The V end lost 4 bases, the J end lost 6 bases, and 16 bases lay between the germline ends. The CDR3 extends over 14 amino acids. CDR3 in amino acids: CASSSGDRFKTQYF. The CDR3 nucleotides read TGTGCCAGCAGCAGCGGGGACAGGTTTAAGACCCAGTACTTC.

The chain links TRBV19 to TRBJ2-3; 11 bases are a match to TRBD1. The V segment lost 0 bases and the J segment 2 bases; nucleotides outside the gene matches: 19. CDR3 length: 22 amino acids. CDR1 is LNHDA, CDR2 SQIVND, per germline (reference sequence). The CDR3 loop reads CASSIEIGDRGYFGGLTDTQYF. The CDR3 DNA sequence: TGTGCCAGTAGTATAGAAATAGGGGACAGGGGGTACTTTGGAGGACTCACAGATACGCAGTATTTT.

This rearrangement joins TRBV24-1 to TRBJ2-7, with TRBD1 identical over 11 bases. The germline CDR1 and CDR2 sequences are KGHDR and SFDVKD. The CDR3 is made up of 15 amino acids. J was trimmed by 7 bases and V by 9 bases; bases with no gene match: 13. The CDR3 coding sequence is TGTGCCACCTCTCCGGGACAGGGGGAAAATAAGGAGCAGTACTTC. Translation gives CATSPGQGENKEQYF.

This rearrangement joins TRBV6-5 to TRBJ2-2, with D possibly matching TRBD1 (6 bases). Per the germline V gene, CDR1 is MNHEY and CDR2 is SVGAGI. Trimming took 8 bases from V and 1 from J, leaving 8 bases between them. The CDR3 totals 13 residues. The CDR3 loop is CASQGKNTGELFF. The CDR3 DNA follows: TGTGCCAGCCAGGGGAAGAACACCGGGGAGCTGTTTTTT.

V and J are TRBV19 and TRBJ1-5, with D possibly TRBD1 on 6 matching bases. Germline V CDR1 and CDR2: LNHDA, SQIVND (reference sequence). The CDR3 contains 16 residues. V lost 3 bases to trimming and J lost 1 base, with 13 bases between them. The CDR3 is CASSIGAGESNQPQHF. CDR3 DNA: TGTGCCAGTAGTATTGGGGCAGGGGAAAGCAATCAGCCCCAGCATTTT.

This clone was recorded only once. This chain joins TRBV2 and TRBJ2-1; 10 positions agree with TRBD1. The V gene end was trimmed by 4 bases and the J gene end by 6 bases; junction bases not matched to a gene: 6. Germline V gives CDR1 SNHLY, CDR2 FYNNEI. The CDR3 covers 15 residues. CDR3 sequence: CASSVRQGAFNEQFF. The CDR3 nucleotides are TGTGCCAGCAGTGTTCGACAGGGGGCCTTCAATGAGCAGTTCTTC.

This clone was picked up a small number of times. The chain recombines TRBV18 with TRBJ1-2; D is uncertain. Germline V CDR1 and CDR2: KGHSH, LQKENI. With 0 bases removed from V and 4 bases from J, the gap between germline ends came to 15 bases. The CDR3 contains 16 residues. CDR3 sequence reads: CASSPPPGRRGYGYTF. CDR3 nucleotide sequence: TGTGCCAGCTCACCACCTCCGGGAAGGCGTGGCTATGGCTACACCTTC.

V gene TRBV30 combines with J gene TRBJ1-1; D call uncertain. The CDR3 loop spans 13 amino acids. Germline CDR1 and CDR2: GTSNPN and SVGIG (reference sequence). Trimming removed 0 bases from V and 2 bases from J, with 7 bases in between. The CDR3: CAWSVEFNTEAFF. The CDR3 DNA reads TGTGCCTGGAGTGTGGAGTTCAACACTGAAGCTTTCTTT. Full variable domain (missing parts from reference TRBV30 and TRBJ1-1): SQTIHQWPATLVQPVGSPLSLECTVEGTSNPNLYWYRQAAGRGLQLLFYSVGIGQISSEVPQNLSASRPQDRQFILSSKKLLLSDSGFYLCAWSVEFNTEAFFGQGTRLTVV.

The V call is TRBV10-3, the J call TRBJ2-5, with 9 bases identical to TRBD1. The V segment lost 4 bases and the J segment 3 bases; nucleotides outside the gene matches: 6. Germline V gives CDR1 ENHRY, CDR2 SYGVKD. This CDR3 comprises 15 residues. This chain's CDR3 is CAISGGQGYEETQYF. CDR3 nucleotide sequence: TGTGCCATCAGTGGGGGACAGGGATACGAAGAGACCCAGTACTTC.

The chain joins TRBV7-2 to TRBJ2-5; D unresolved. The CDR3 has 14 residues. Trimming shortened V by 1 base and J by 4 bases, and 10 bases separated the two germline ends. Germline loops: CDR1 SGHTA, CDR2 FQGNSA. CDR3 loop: CASSLGLDGETQYF. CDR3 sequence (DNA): TGTGCCAGCAGCTTAGGGCTAGATGGAGAGACCCAGTACTTC.

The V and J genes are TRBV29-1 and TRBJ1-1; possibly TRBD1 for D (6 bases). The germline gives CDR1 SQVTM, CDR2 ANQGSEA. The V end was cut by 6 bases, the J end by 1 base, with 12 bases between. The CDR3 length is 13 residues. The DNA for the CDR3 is TGCAGCGTCCGACAGGAGACGAACACTGAAGCTTTCTTT. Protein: CSVRQETNTEAFF.

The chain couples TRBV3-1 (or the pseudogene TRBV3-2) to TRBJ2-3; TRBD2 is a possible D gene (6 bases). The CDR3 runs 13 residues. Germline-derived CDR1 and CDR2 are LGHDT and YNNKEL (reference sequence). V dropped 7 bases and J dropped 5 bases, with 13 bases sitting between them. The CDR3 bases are TGTGCCAGCACCCGCGGGGTAGAAGATACGCAGTATTTT. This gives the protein CASTRGVEDTQYF.

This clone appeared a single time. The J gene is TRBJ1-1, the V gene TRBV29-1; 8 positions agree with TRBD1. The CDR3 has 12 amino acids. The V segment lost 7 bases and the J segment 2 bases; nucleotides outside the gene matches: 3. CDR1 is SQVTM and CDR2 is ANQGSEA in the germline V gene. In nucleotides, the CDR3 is TGCAGCGGGGACAGGTTAAACACTGAAGCTTTCTTT. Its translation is CSGDRLNTEAFF.

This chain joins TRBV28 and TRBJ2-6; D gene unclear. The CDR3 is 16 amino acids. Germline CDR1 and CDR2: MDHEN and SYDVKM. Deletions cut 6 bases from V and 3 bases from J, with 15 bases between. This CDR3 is CASRLNVDGGANVLTF. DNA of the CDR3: TGTGCCAGCAGACTAAACGTCGACGGTGGGGCCAACGTCCTGACTTTC.

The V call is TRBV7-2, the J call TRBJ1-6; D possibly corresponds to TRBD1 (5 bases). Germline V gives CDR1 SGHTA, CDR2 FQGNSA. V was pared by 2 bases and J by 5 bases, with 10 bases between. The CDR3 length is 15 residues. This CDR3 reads CASSLLGRDNSPLHF. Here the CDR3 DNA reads TGTGCCAGCAGCTTATTAGGCAGGGATAATTCACCCCTCCACTTT.

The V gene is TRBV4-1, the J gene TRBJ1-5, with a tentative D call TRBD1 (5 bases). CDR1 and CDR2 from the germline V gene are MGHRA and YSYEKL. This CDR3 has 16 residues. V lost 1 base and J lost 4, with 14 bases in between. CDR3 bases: TGCGCCAGCAGCCAAGCGGCGTGGGGCCGGAATCAGCCCCAGCATTTT. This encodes CASSQAAWGRNQPQHF.

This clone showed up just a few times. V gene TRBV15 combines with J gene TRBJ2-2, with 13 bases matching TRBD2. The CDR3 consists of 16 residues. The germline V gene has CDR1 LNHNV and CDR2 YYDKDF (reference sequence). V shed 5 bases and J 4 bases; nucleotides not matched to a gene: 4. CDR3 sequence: CATSGGLAGATGELFF. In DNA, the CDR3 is TGTGCCACCAGCGGAGGACTAGCGGGGGCCACCGGGGAGCTGTTTTTT.

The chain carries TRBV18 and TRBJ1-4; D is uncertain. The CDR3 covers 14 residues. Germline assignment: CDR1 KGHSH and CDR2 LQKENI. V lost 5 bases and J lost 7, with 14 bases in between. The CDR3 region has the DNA TGTGCCAGCTCAGACATTGGGAGAGGTGAAAAACTGTTTTTT. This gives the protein CASSDIGRGEKLFF.

CDR3 coding DNA: TGTGCCAGCAGCCGACCGGGACTAGCGGGAGGCAGGGGCGAGACCCAGTACTTC. It codes for CASSRPGLAGGRGETQYF. The chain joins TRBV6-6 to TRBJ2-5; TRBD2 matches 15 bases. The CDR3 length is 18 residues. Germline lookup yields CDR1 MNHNY and CDR2 SVGAGI (reference sequence). The junction had 13 bases not matched to a gene; V was cut back by 6 bases and J by 5 bases.

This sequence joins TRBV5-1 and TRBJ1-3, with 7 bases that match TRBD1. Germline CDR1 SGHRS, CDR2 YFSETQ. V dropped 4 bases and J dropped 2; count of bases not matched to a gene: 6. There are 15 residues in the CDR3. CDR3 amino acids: CASSAKTGAGNTIYF. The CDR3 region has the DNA TGCGCCAGCAGCGCAAAAACAGGGGCTGGAAACACCATATATTTT.

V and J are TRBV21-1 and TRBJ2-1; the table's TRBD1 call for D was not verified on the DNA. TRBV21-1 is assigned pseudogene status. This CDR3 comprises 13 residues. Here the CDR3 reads CGSQGASYNEQFF. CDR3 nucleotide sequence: TGTGGCTCACAGGGGGCCTCCTACAATGAGCAGTTCTTC.

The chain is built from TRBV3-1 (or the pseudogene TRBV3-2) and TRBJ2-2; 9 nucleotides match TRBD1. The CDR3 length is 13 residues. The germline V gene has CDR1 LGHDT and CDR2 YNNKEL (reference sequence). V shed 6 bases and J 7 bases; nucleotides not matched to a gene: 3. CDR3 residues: CASRPTGGGELFF. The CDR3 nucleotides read TGTGCCAGCAGGCCGACAGGGGGCGGGGAGCTGTTTTTT.

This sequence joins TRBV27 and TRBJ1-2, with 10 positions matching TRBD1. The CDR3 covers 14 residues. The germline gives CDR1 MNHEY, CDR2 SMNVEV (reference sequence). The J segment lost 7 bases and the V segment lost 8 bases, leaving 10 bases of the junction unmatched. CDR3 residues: CASSNIGQGGGYTF. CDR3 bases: TGTGCCAGCTCAAACATTGGACAGGGGGGTGGCTACACCTTC.

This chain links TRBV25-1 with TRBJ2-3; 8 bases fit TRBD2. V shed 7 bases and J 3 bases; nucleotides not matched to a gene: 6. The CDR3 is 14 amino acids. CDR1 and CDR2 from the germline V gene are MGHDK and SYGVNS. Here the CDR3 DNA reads TGTGCCAGCACCCGGGGGGGAGGGACAGATACGCAGTATTTT. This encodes CASTRGGGTDTQYF.